This T cell receptor beta chain is drawn from a study of shared clonotypes between healthy human individuals. Concerning this clone itself: The antigen is undetermined.

For sorted subsets, approximately 0.2 ug DNA per replicate equaled about 30,000 T cell genomes. Profiling relied on immunoSEQ multiplex PCR, and the TCRdb table lists in-frame clones only, not all of them. This sample carries 550,000 to 700,000 clones, around 78% of them seen once, and the ten largest clones take about 1.8%. Findings of the study overall: Approximately 4.6% of naive CD4 clonotypes were shared across several donors. Since donors were few, the genetic and exposure-history diversity represented was limited.

Input material: memory CD4+ T cells sorted from blood. Subset denoted: CD45RA-negative fraction. The TCR comes from a woman in her twenties or thirties in good health.

Here the CDR3 reads CASTGQGGATDTQYF. In DNA form, the CDR3 reads TGTGCCAGCACCGGACAGGGTGGTGCCACAGATACGCAGTATTTT. The J gene is TRBJ2-3, the V gene TRBV25-1; the match to TRBD1 covers 8 bases. Germline loops: CDR1 MGHDK, CDR2 SYGVNS. Trimming removed 7 bases from V and 2 bases from J; junction bases left unmatched: 8. The CDR3 spans 15 residues. Full variable domain (rest looked up from reference TRBV25-1 and TRBJ2-3): EADIYQTPRYLVIGTGKKITLECSQTMGHDKMYWYQQDPGMELHLIHYSYGVNSTEKGDLSSESTVSRIRTEHFPLTLESARPSHTSQYLCASTGQGGATDTQYFGPGTRLTVL.